Listed here are 30 T cell receptor beta chains from one sample, sequenced in a study of human T cells and chemical hapten exposure. Noted time point: patch test 2, 6 weeks after DPC sensitization. As for treatment: therapeutic diphenylcyclopropenone sensitization with weekly scalp DPC. A single record per CDR3 protein comes from TCRdb applying MiXCR to the RACE reads. The sample includes fewer than 100,000 distinct CDR3 sequences, under 14% of them seen just once. The specimen was whole blood, collected in connection with sensitization to the hapten diphenylcyclopropenone (DPC). The origin of the receptors is a man in his late teens or twenties with alopecia areata. Some clones in this sample may be carry-over from other donors' samples.

This clonotype was picked up a small number of times. The chain employs TRBV27 and TRBJ1-1, with unresolved D. V was trimmed by 1 base and J by 1 base, leaving 4 bases between them. CDR3 length: 13 residues. CDR1 is MNHEY and CDR2 is SMNVEV in the germline V gene (reference sequence). CDR3 amino acids: CASSLYRNTEAFF. Here the CDR3 DNA reads TGTGCCAGCAGTTTATACAGGAACACTGAAGCTTTCTTT.

This clonotype has more than one count but fewer than ten. The gene calls are TRBV4-3 and TRBJ2-1, with D perhaps being TRBD1 or TRBD2 (5 bases each). V lost 3 bases and J 4 bases, leaving 7 bases between the germline ends. This CDR3 is built from 13 residues. CDR1 is LGHNA, CDR2 YSLEER, per germline. The CDR3 sequence: CASSHGGYNEQFF. In DNA, the CDR3 is TGCGCCAGCAGCCATGGGGGTTACAATGAGCAGTTCTTC.

This clonotype was seen a handful of times. V gene TRBV5-1 combines with J gene TRBJ2-7; tentatively, D is TRBD1 (6 bases). The CDR3 is 13 amino acids. Germline values: CDR1 SGHRS, CDR2 YFSETQ. The germline V and J ends were trimmed by 4 bases and 3 bases, with 11 bases remaining between them. Written as DNA, the CDR3 is TGCGCCAGCAGCACCCGGGACAACTACGAGCAGTACGTC. Protein: CASSTRDNYEQYV.

This chain uses TRBV7-9 with TRBJ2-1; possibly TRBD1 for D (6 bases). CDR1 and CDR2 from the germline V gene are SEHNR and FQNEAQ (reference sequence). V gave up 3 bases and J gave up 6 bases, with 15 bases separating them. This CDR3 comprises 15 residues. The DNA for the CDR3 is TGTGCCAGCAGCTTCAGGGGTTTTGGACTCAATGAGCAGTTCTTC. It specifies CASSFRGFGLNEQFF.

At least ten counts were recorded for this clonotype. The chain uses TRBV6-2 or TRBV6-3 and TRBJ2-1; D ambiguous. Trimming shortened V by 6 bases and J by 2 bases, and 5 bases separated the two germline ends. This CDR3 has 12 residues. CDR1 and CDR2 (germline): MNHEY, SVGEGT. CDR3 in amino acids: CASSPPYNEQFF. In DNA form, the CDR3 reads TGTGCCAGCAGCCCGCCCTACAATGAGCAGTTCTTC.

This clonotype was counted ten times or more. The V call is TRBV7-3, the J call TRBJ2-1, with 9 positions matching TRBD2. With 3 bases clipped from V and 13 bases from J, the junction kept 7 bases outside the gene matches. This CDR3 is 13 amino acids long. CDR1 is SGHTA and CDR2 is FQGTGA in the germline V gene. The DNA of the CDR3 is TGTGCCAGCAGCTTTGAACCGGGACTAGCACAGTTCTTC. It yields the protein CASSFEPGLAQFF.

The table lists this clonotype with a few counts. The CDR3 protein is CASSPHGGYEQYF. CDR3 sequence (DNA): TGTGCCAGCAGTCCCCACGGCGGCTACGAGCAGTACTTC. The chain links TRBV6-2 or TRBV6-3 to TRBJ2-7; unclear D gene. This CDR3 region has 13 residues. The V gene's germline CDR1 is MNHEY and CDR2 SVGEGT. Trimming removed 5 bases from V and 3 bases from J, with 11 bases in between.

The CDR3 spells CASSLGSSGGSDTQYF. The DNA of the CDR3 is TGTGCCAGCAGCTTGGGGTCTAGCGGGGGTTCAGATACGCAGTATTTT. The genes are TRBV5-5 and TRBJ2-3; TRBD2 aligns across 10 bases. The V gene end was trimmed by 0 bases and the J gene end by 4 bases; junction bases not matched to a gene: 5. The CDR3 is 16 residues long. Germline assignment: CDR1 SGHKS and CDR2 YYEKEE (reference sequence).

The table lists this clonotype with many counts. The CDR3 DNA follows: TGCAGTGCTAGTTCTAGTAATTACCATGAGCAGTTCTTC. Protein product: CSASSSNYHEQFF. The V call is TRBV20-1, the J call TRBJ2-1; D remains ambiguous. The length of the CDR3 is 13 residues. Germline CDR1 and CDR2: DFQATT and SNEGSKA (reference sequence). Trimming left V 3 bases short and J 8 bases short, with 14 bases between.

Ten or more counts support this clonotype. V usage is TRBV7-9 and J usage is TRBJ2-3, with D possibly being TRBD1 or TRBD2 (5 bases each). Trimming cost V 4 bases and J 0 bases, with 5 bases left between them. Germline values: CDR1 SEHNR, CDR2 FQNEAQ (reference sequence). CDR3 length equals 13 residues. CDR3 coding DNA: TGTGCCAGCAGCTGGGACAGCACAGATACGCAGTATTTT. Its translation: CASSWDSTDTQYF.

The V call is TRBV29-1, the J call TRBJ2-3; TRBD1 matches 9 bases. Germline V gives CDR1 SQVTM, CDR2 ANQGSEA. CDR3 size: 14 residues. V lost 6 bases and J lost 4; bases outside the gene matches: 8. CDR3 sequence reads: CSVGNRGLADTQYF. The CDR3 DNA sequence: TGCAGCGTAGGAAACAGGGGGCTGGCAGATACGCAGTATTTT.

This clonotype was seen a few times. This sequence joins TRBV2 and TRBJ2-7; D remains ambiguous. This CDR3 is 13 amino acids long. In germline, CDR1 is SNHLY, CDR2 FYNNEI. V lost 7 bases, J lost 2 bases, and 12 bases lay in between. The CDR3 DNA follows: TGTGCCAGCAAACCGGCGGCTACCTACGAGCAGTACGTC. This codes for CASKPAATYEQYV.

In its sample, this clonotype was seen many times. V gene TRBV11-2 combines with J gene TRBJ2-5, with 10 bases identical to TRBD2. There are 14 residues in the CDR3. The trim removed 7 bases at V and 6 bases at J, leaving 8 bases unmatched. CDR1 is SGHAT, CDR2 FQNNGV, per germline. Written as DNA, the CDR3 is TGTGCCAGCAAGGTGGCTAGCGGGGGTCAGACCCAGTACTTC. Its protein is CASKVASGGQTQYF.

This clonotype was seen ten or more times. The chain uses TRBV7-9 and TRBJ2-5; D is undetermined. The germline gives CDR1 SEHNR, CDR2 FQNEAQ (reference sequence). The CDR3 contains 12 residues. V was trimmed by 6 bases and J by 5 bases, leaving 10 bases between them. The CDR3 sequence is CASRQNAETQYF. The CDR3, as DNA: TGTGCCAGCAGGCAAAATGCGGAGACCCAGTACTTC.

The rearrangement links TRBV9 to TRBJ1-2; 7 bases match TRBD1. The V and J ends lost 3 bases and 0 bases, in that order; junction bases with no gene match: 5. The CDR3 is 15 amino acids. Germline V gives CDR1 SGDLS, CDR2 YYNGEE. CDR3: CASSGGTAANYGYTF. The CDR3 bases are TGTGCCAGCAGCGGAGGGACAGCAGCTAACTATGGCTACACCTTC.

This clonotype was seen at least ten times. The chain couples TRBV7-9 to TRBJ1-2; D ambiguous. CDR1 SEHNR and CDR2 FQNEAQ come from the germline V gene (reference sequence). The CDR3 is 11 amino acids. V lost 8 bases to trimming and J lost 7 bases, with 11 bases between them. The CDR3 spells CASRGSPGYTF. As DNA, the CDR3 is TGTGCCAGCCGAGGGTCCCCTGGCTACACCTTC.

This clonotype was counted between two and nine times. DNA for the CDR3: TGTGCCAGCAGCTTACAGGTTTCTAACTATGGCTACACCTTC. This sequence encodes CASSLQVSNYGYTF. V usage is TRBV7-2 and J usage is TRBJ1-2; no clear D gene. The CDR3 runs 14 residues. Trimming left V 2 bases short and J 0 bases short, with 7 bases between. From germline, CDR1 is SGHTA and CDR2 FQGNSA.

The chain combines TRBV3-1 with TRBJ1-5; D unclear. Germline V gene sequence: CDR1 LGHDT, CDR2 YNNKEL (reference sequence). The CDR3 extends over 13 amino acids. V was clipped by 1 base and J by 6 bases, with 7 bases between them. In DNA, the CDR3 is TGTGCCAGCAGCCAAGGGGGTCCTCAGCCCCAGCATTTT. Protein product: CASSQGGPQPQHF.

This clonotype was seen a handful of times. The J gene is TRBJ1-5, the V gene TRBV5-1; D gene uncertain. Trimming removed 4 bases from V and 2 bases from J, with 10 bases in between. The CDR3 loop spans 14 amino acids. CDR1 and CDR2 from the germline V gene are SGHRS and YFSETQ. The CDR3 nucleotides are TGCGCCAGCAGCCCTACGACGGGCAATCAGCCCCAGCATTTT. Translated: CASSPTTGNQPQHF.

This clonotype was observed at least ten times. The chain joins TRBV7-8 to TRBJ1-2; 9 bases line up with TRBD1. The germline CDR1 and CDR2 sequences are SGHVS and FQNEAQ. The CDR3 is 14 amino acids. V dropped 2 bases and J dropped 8; count of bases not matched to a gene: 6. The CDR3, as DNA: TGTGCCAGCAGCTTAAGGGGACAGGGTGGCGGCTACACCTTC. It yields the protein CASSLRGQGGGYTF. Drawing the rest from reference TRBV7-8 and TRBJ1-2, the complete variable domain is GAGVSQSPRYKVAKRGQDVALRCDPISGHVSLFWYQQALGQGPEFLTYFQNEAQLDKSGLPSDRFFAERPEGSVSTLKIQRTQQEDSAVYLCASSLRGQGGGYTFGSGTRLTVV.

This clonotype was seen a handful of times. The chain has TRBV6-6 and TRBJ1-5, with TRBD1 as a possible D gene (6 bases). This CDR3 spans 17 amino acids. The V gene's germline CDR1 is MNHNY and CDR2 SVGAGI (reference sequence). Trimming took off 2 bases at V and 2 bases at J, with 16 bases between the two ends. CDR3 in DNA: TGTGCCAGCAGTTACGCCCACCTTCCAGGGGGCAATCAGCCCCAGCATTTT. This gives the protein CASSYAHLPGGNQPQHF.

This clonotype was seen repeatedly, ten times or more. The V call is TRBV10-3, the J call TRBJ2-7; 8 bases match TRBD2. V lost 10 bases to trimming and J lost 2 bases; unmatched junction nucleotides: 10. CDR3 length equals 14 residues. CDR1 and CDR2 from the germline V gene are ENHRY and SYGVKD. In nucleotides, the CDR3 is TGTGCCACGGGCATCGGGAGGGGGGCCTACGAGCAGTACTTC. Amino acid sequence: CATGIGRGAYEQYF.

This clonotype was seen only a few times. The V and J genes are TRBV4-1 and TRBJ2-3; no clear D. Germline values: CDR1 MGHRA, CDR2 YSYEKL. The V gene lost 1 base and the J gene lost 1 base, with 18 bases spanning the gap. The CDR3 consists of 18 residues. The CDR3 coding sequence is TGCGCCAGCAGCCAAGGGGTTGGCGTCGTAGCTCGCACAGATACGCAGTATTTT. Its protein is CASSQGVGVVARTDTQYF.

The chain couples TRBV10-3 to TRBJ2-3; D is perhaps TRBD1 or TRBD2 (6 bases each). Trimming cost V 4 bases and J 0 bases, with 11 bases left between them. The germline CDR1 and CDR2 sequences are ENHRY and SYGVKD. The CDR3 sequence is 15 residues long. The CDR3 region is CAISGGARSTDTQYF. DNA of the CDR3: TGTGCCATCAGTGGGGGGGCCCGGAGCACAGATACGCAGTATTTT.

The V call is TRBV29-1, the J call TRBJ1-4; 9 bases map to TRBD1. The CDR3 sequence is 15 residues long. Germline CDR1 SQVTM, CDR2 ANQGSEA. V trimming: 1 base; J trimming: 3 bases; junction bases outside the gene matches: 3. CDR3 amino acids: CSVEGTGESNEKLFF. The CDR3 DNA follows: TGCAGCGTTGAAGGGACAGGGGAGTCTAATGAAAAACTGTTTTTT.

Many counts were recorded for this clonotype. The chain uses TRBV29-1 and TRBJ2-3; the match to TRBD2 covers 10 bases. The CDR3 loop spans 17 amino acids. CDR1 and CDR2 from the germline V gene are SQVTM and ANQGSEA. The V and J ends lost 3 bases and 0 bases, in that order; junction bases with no gene match: 9. The CDR3 region is CSVDGSGGRSSTDTQYF. The CDR3, as DNA: TGCAGCGTTGACGGTAGCGGGGGGCGATCTAGCACAGATACGCAGTATTTT.

In this sample, this clonotype turned up many times. The chain uses TRBV12-3 or TRBV12-4 and TRBJ2-5; unclear D gene. The CDR3 is 15 residues long. The V end was cut by 5 bases, the J end by 1 base, with 14 bases between. The CDR3 sequence: CASSPVVGSQETQYF. DNA for the CDR3: TGTGCCAGCAGTCCCGTGGTCGGAAGCCAAGAGACCCAGTACTTC.

The sample holds many counts of this clonotype. The J gene is TRBJ1-4, the V gene TRBV5-4; D remains ambiguous. Germline V gives CDR1 SGHNT, CDR2 YYREEE (reference sequence). This CDR3 comprises 17 residues. Trimming took 1 base from V and 0 from J, leaving 13 bases between them. CDR3 bases: TGTGCCAGCAGCTTGCGGCTGAACGCTGCAACTAATGAAAAACTGTTTTTT. Translating it yields CASSLRLNAATNEKLFF.

This clonotype has only a few counts. Written as DNA, the CDR3 is TGCAGCGTTGTATTTACTAGCGGGGTCACAGATACGCAGTATTTT. This gives the protein CSVVFTSGVTDTQYF. V is TRBV29-1 and J is TRBJ2-3; 10 nucleotides agree with TRBD2. Germline values: CDR1 SQVTM, CDR2 ANQGSEA. This CDR3 region has 15 residues. J was trimmed by 2 bases and V by 4 bases; bases with no gene match: 6.

This clonotype was recorded a few times. The chain recombines TRBV28 with TRBJ2-3, with D perhaps matching TRBD2 (6 bases). The ends were cut back, 4 bases at V and 1 base at J, with 12 bases in the middle. This CDR3 is 15 amino acids long. Germline assignment: CDR1 MDHEN and CDR2 SYDVKM. CDR3 bases: TGTGCCAGCAGTTCTTTGGGCGGGGGCACAGATACGCAGTATTTT. Residues: CASSSLGGGTDTQYF.